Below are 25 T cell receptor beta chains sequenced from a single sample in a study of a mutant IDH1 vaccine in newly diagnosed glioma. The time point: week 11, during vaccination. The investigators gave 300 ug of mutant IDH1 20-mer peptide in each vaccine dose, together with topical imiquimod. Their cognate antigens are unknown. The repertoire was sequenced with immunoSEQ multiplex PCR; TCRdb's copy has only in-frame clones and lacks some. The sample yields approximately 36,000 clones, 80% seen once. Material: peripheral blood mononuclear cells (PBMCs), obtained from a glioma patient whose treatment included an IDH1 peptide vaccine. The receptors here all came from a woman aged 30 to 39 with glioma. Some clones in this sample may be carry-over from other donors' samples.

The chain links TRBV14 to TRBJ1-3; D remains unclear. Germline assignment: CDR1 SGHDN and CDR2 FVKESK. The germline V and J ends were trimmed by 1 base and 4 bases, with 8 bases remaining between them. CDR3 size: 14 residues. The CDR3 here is CASSQVGLGNTIYF. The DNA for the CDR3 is TGTGCCAGCAGCCAAGTGGGCCTAGGAAACACCATATATTTT.

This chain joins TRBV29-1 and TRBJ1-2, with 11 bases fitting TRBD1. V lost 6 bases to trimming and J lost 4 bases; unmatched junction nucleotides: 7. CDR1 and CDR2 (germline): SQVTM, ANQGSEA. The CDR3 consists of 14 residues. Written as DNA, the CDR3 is TGCAGCGTCGAGGGACAGGGGGATAGCTATGGCTACACCTTC. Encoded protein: CSVEGQGDSYGYTF.

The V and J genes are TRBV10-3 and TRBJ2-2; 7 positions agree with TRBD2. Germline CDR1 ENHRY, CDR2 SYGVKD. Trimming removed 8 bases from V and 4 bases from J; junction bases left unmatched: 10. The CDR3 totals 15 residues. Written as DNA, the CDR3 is TGTGCCATCGGCTCTGGGACTAAAGGCACCGGGGAGCTGTTTTTT. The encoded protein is CAIGSGTKGTGELFF.

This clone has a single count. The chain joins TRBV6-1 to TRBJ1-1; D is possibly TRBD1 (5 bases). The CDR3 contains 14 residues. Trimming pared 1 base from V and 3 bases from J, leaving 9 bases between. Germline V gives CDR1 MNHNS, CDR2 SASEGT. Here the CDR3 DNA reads TGTGCCAGCAGTGAAGGCAGGGTATACACTGAAGCTTTCTTT. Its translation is CASSEGRVYTEAFF.

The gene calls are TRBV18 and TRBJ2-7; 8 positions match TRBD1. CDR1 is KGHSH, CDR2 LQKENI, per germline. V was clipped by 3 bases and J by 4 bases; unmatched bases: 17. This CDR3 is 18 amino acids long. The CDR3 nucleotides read TGTGCCAGCTCACCCGGATCAACAAACCGGGACAGGAGGTACGAGCAGTACTTC. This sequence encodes CASSPGSTNRDRRYEQYF.

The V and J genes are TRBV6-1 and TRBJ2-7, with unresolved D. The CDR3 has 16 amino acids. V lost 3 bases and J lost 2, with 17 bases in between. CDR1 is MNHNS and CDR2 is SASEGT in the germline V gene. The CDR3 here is CASSDPWDPTPYEQYF. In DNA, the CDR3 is TGTGCCAGCAGTGATCCCTGGGATCCTACACCCTACGAGCAGTACTTC.

The CDR3 nucleotides read TGTGCCAGCAGCCAAGTCGGGGACAGGGAGGATGGCTACACCTTC. As protein: CASSQVGDREDGYTF. The rearrangement links TRBV14 to TRBJ1-2; TRBD1 aligns across 9 bases. CDR1 SGHDN and CDR2 FVKESK come from the germline V gene. Trimming at V came to 1 base and at J to 6 bases, leaving 6 bases not matched to a gene. This CDR3 has 15 residues.

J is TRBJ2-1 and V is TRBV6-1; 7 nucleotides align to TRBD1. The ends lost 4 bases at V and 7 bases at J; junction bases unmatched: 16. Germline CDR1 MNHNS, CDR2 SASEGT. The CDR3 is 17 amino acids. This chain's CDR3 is CASSVHSGQATWNEQFF. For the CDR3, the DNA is TGTGCCAGCAGTGTCCATTCTGGACAGGCAACGTGGAATGAGCAGTTCTTC.

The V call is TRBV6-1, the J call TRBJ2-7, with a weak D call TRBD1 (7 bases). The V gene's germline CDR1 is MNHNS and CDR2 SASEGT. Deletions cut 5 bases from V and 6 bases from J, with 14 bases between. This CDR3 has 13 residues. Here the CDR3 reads CASSSQGGGEQYF. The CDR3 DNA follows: TGTGCCAGCAGTTCCCAGGGGGGTGGCGAGCAGTACTTC.

The CDR3: CASSFIGNEQFF. In nucleotides, the CDR3 is TGTGCCAGCAGTTTTATAGGGAATGAGCAGTTCTTC. This chain connects TRBV6-5 to TRBJ2-1; D is unresolved. There are 12 residues in the CDR3. The V end was cut by 4 bases, the J end by 7 bases, with 8 bases between. Germline V gene data show CDR1 as MNHEY and CDR2 as SVGAGI.

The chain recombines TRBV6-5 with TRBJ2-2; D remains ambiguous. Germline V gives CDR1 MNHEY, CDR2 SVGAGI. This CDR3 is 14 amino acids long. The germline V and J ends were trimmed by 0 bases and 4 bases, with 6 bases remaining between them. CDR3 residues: CASSYSGSTGELFF. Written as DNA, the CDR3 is TGTGCCAGCAGTTACTCTGGCAGCACCGGGGAGCTGTTTTTT.

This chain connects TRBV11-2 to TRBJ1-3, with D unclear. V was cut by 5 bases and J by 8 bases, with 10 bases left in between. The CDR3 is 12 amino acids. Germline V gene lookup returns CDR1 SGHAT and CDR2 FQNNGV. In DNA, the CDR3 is TGTGCCAGCAGCCCGAACACGTACACCATATATTTT. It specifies CASSPNTYTIYF.

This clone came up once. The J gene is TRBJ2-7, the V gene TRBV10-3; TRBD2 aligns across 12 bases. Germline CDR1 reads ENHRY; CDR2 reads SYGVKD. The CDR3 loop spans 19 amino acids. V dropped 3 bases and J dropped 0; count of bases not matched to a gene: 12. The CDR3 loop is CAISDRTSGTSGYSYEQYF. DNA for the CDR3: TGTGCCATCAGTGACAGGACCTCTGGGACTAGCGGGTACTCCTACGAGCAGTACTTC.

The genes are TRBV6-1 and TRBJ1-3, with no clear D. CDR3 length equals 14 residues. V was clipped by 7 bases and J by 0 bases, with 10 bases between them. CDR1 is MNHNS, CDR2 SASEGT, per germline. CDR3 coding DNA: TGTGCCAGCAAACTGGCAGCCTCTGGAAACACCATATATTTT. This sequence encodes CASKLAASGNTIYF.

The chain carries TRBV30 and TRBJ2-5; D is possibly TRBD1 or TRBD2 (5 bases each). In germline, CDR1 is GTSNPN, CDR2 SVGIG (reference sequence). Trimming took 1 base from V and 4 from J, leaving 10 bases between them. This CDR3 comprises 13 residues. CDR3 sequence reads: CAWSDWGRETQYF. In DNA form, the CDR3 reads TGTGCCTGGAGTGACTGGGGGAGAGAGACCCAGTACTTC.

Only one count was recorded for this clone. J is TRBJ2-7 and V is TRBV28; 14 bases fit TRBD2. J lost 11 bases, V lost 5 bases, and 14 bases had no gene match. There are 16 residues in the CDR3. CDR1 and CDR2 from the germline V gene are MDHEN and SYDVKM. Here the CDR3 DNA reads TGTGCCAGCAGTCCCGCAACTCGGACTAGCGGGAGGATTAAGTACTTC. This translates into CASSPATRTSGRIKYF.

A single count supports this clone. As DNA, the CDR3 is TGTGCCAGCAGTTTGCACAGAAACAATGAGCAGTTCTTC. Translating gives CASSLHRNNEQFF. The V and J genes are TRBV27 and TRBJ2-1; D gene unclear. V was shortened by 3 bases and J by 5 bases, with 8 bases between the two germline ends. This CDR3 contains 13 residues. Germline CDR1 MNHEY, CDR2 SMNVEV (reference sequence).

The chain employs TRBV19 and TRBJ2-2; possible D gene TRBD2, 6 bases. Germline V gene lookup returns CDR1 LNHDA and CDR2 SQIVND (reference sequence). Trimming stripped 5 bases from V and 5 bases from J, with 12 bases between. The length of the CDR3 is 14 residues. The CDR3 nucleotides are TGTGCCAGTAGTCCGGGAGAAGGGACCGGGGAGCTGTTTTTT. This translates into CASSPGEGTGELFF.

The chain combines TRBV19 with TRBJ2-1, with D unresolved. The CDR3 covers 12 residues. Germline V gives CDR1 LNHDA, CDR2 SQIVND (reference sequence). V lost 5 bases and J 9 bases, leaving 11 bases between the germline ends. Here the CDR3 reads CASSWQEREQFF. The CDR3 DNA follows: TGTGCCAGTAGTTGGCAGGAGCGTGAGCAGTTCTTC.

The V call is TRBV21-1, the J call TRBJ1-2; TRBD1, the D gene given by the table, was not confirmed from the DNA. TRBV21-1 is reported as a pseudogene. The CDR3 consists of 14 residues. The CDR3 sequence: CASSSFRDSYGYTF. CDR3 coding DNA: TGTGCCAGCAGCTCCTTCCGGGACAGCTATGGCTACACCTTC.

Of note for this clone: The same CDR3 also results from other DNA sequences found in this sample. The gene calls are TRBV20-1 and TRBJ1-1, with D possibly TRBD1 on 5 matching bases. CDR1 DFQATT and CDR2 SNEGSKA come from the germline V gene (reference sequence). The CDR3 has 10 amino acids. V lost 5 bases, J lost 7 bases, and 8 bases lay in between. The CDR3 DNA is TGCAGTGCTGCGACAGTTGAAGCTTTCTTT. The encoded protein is CSAATVEAFF.

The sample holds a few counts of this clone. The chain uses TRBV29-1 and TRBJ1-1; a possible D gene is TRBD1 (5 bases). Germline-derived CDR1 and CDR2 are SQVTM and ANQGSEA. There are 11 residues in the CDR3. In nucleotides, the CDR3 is TGCACCACACAGGAGTTCAGTGAAGCTTTCTTT. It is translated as CTTQEFSEAFF.

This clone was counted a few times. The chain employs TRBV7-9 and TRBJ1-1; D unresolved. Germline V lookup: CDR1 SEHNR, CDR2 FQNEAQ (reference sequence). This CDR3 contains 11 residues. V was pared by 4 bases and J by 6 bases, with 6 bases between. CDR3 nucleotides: TGTGCCAGCAGCTCCCAACCTGAAGCTTTCTTT. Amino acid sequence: CASSSQPEAFF.

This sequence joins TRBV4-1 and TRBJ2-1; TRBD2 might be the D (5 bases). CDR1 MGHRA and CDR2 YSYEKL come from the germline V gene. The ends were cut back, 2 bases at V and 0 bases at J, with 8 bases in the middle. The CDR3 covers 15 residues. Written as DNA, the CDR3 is TGCGCCAGCAGCCAACGGGGTAGCTCCTACAATGAGCAGTTCTTC. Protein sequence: CASSQRGSSYNEQFF.

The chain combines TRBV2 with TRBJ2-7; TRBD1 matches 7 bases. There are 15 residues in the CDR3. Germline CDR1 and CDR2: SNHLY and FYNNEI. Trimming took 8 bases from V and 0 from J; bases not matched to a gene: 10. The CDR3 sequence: CASPPPGQSSYEQYF. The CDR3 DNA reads TGTGCCAGCCCCCCCCCGGGACAGAGCTCCTACGAGCAGTACTTC.